This T cell receptor (beta chain) is from a study of blood T cells in healthy people across ages. The authors ran a second PCR of roughly 6 to 12 cycles using a sample-barcoded 5' primer and a J-beta primer mix. Template switching added a 12-random-nucleotide identifier to every cDNA molecule. TCRdb itself ran the 5' RACE reads through MiXCR, one entry per CDR3 protein. The sample consists of about 630,000 distinct CDR3 sequences, around a fifth of them appearing once. This CDR3 contains 16 residues. V dropped 3 bases and J dropped 3; count of bases not matched to a gene: 3. Germline-derived CDR1 and CDR2 are SEHNR and FQNEAQ (reference sequence). About this clonotype itself: Its cognate antigen is unknown.

Whole-study results and caveats: Diversity was higher, and naive CD4+ cells more numerous, in long-lived donors than in aged donors. Diversity figures derived from one million T cells were judged to underestimate the true value. Correlation between TCR beta diversity and naive T cell percentage was strong.

The V gene is TRBV7-9, the J gene TRBJ2-1; 12 bases align to TRBD1. The sequencing input was blood. The source of this sequence is a man between 65 and 80 years old in good health. CDR3 in amino acids: CASSFRDRGLYNEQFF. CDR3 nucleotides: TGTGCCAGCAGCTTTCGGGACAGGGGGCTCTACAATGAGCAGTTCTTC.